These 5 T cell receptor beta chains came from one sample sequenced in a study of T cell responses to AZD1222 COVID-19 vaccine. Some clones are missing from TCRdb's copy, which holds only in-frame ones; the method was immunoSEQ multiplex PCR. This sample has about 120,000 clones; roughly 89% occur once, and the top ten carry more than 7.5%. This specimen consisted of peripheral blood, obtained on day 0 of AZD1222 vaccination. Receptor source: an adult in good health.

The chain links TRBV9 to TRBJ1-6, with TRBD1 matching over 10 bases. CDR3 length: 14 amino acids. With 4 bases clipped from V and 9 bases from J, the junction kept 4 bases outside the gene matches. The germline CDR1 and CDR2 sequences are SGDLS and YYNGEE. CDR3 protein: CASSLRDRGSPLHF. The CDR3 DNA is TGTGCCAGCAGCCTACGGGACAGGGGTTCACCCCTCCACTTT.

The genes are TRBV19 and TRBJ1-1; weak D call: TRBD1 (6 bases). CDR3 length: 14 residues. Per the germline V gene, CDR1 is LNHDA and CDR2 is SQIVND (reference sequence). V was shortened by 5 bases and J by 4 bases, with 14 bases between the two germline ends. CDR3 sequence: CASSSGTRGTEAFF. Here the CDR3 DNA reads TGTGCCAGTAGTTCAGGGACACGGGGCACTGAAGCTTTCTTT.

V gene TRBV15 combines with J gene TRBJ1-4; possible D gene TRBD1, 6 bases. Per the germline V gene, CDR1 is LNHNV and CDR2 is YYDKDF (reference sequence). This CDR3 region has 14 residues. The ends were cut back, 9 bases at V and 2 bases at J, with 13 bases in the middle. The chain's CDR3 is CATGGGPTNEKLFF. The CDR3 nucleotides are TGTGCCACAGGAGGGGGACCGACTAATGAAAAACTGTTTTTT.

J is TRBJ2-1 and V is TRBV30; a weak D match, TRBD2 (6 bases). The CDR3 is made up of 19 amino acids. Germline CDR1 GTSNPN, CDR2 SVGIG (reference sequence). V lost 0 bases and J 6 bases, leaving 27 bases between the germline ends. Here the CDR3 reads CAWSVRWGDPDQSSNEQFF. CDR3 nucleotides: TGTGCCTGGAGTGTAAGGTGGGGGGATCCGGACCAGAGCTCCAATGAGCAGTTCTTC. The variable domain in full, with the rest retrieved from reference TRBV30 and TRBJ2-1, is SQTIHQWPATLVQPVGSPLSLECTVEGTSNPNLYWYRQAAGRGLQLLFYSVGIGQISSEVPQNLSASRPQDRQFILSSKKLLLSDSGFYLCAWSVRWGDPDQSSNEQFFGPGTRLTVL.

V is TRBV5-1 and J is TRBJ2-1; 11 bases are shared with TRBD2. The trim removed 5 bases at V and 5 bases at J, leaving 18 bases unmatched. The CDR3 is 19 residues long. Germline assignment: CDR1 SGHRS and CDR2 YFSETQ. The CDR3 protein is CASRLGPQGATSGDNEQFF. The CDR3 DNA reads TGCGCCAGCAGACTAGGCCCGCAGGGGGCGACTAGCGGGGACAATGAGCAGTTCTTC.